The T cell receptor beta chain described here comes from a study of blood T cells in healthy people across ages. Study outcomes and limitations: The lack of PBMC sorting stopped any conclusive naive versus antigen-experienced comparison. TCR beta diversity per million T cells fell roughly linearly with age.

V lost 6 bases to trimming and J lost 3 bases, with 5 bases between them. The germline V gene encodes CDR1 ENHRY and CDR2 SYGVKD. There are 11 residues in the CDR3. With regard to this clonotype: The target antigen is unknown. With a much larger clone just one base away, this may be a read error.

Through a sample-barcoded 5' primer and a J-beta primer mix, a second PCR was run for roughly 7 to 11 cycles. Via MiXCR, TCRdb re-called the 5' RACE reads, giving one row per CDR3 protein. Of 600,000 to 800,000 distinct CDR3 sequences listed, about 50% are singletons. This chain connects TRBV10-3 to TRBJ1-2; D is undetermined. This clonotype originated in an elderly woman in good health. The source material was blood. CDR3 DNA: TGTGCCATCAGCACCCACTATGGCTACACCTTC. Translation gives CAISTHYGYTF.